This T cell receptor beta chain was captured by sequencing in a study of vaccination and CD4 T cells after COVID-19. Across the study: A CEFX pool, an HIV-1 Nef pool, or else no peptide went into the control cultures.

The Oncomine TCR Beta short-read assay was applied to DNA of cultured CD4+ T cells. Each CDR3 protein gets one entry after TCRdb re-called the PCR reads with MiXCR. The sample lists 10,000 to 15,000 distinct CDR3 sequences, 50% to 65% occurring once. Of note for this clonotype: The antigen is unknown.

Regarding the study as a whole: Detection of a median around 86% of reactive clones in convalescent patients was confined to the period after vaccination.

J gave up 6 bases and V 4 bases, and 3 bases lay outside the gene matches. Germline lookup yields CDR1 SQVTM and CDR2 ANQGSEA. The CDR3 has 12 amino acids. Treatment defined: approximately 11-day PBMC culture with coronavirus spike peptide pools or control peptides (ViraFEST assay). Sequencing used CD4+ T cells from blood, cultured in vitro. This TCR was recovered from a human donor who had recovered from COVID-19. The V call is TRBV29-1, the J call TRBJ2-1; 7 positions match TRBD2. The CDR3 protein is CSVGGGGNEQFF. The CDR3 DNA reads TGCAGCGTTGGGGGCGGGGGCAATGAGCAGTTCTTC.